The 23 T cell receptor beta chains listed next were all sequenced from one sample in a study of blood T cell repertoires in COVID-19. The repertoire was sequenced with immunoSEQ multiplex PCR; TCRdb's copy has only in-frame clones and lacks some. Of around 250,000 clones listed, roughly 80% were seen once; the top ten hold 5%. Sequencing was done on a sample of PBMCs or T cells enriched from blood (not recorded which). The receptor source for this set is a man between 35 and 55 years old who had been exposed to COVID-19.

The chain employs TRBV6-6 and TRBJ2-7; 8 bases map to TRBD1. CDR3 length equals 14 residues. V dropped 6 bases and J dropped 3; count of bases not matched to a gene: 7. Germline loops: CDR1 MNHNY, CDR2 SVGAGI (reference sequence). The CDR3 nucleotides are TGTGCCAGCAGGCCCCGGGACAGGAACTACGAGCAGTACTTC. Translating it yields CASRPRDRNYEQYF.

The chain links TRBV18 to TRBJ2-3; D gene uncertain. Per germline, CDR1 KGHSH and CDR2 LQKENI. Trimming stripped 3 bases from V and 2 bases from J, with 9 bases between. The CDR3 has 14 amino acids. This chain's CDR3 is CASSPVADTDTQYF. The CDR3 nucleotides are TGTGCCAGCTCACCTGTCGCGGACACAGATACGCAGTATTTT.

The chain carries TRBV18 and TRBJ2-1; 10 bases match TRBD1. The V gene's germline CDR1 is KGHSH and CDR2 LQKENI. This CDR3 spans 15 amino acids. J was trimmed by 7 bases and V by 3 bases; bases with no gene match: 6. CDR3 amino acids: CASSPGTGVENEQFF. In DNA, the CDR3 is TGTGCCAGCTCACCCGGGACAGGGGTGGAAAATGAGCAGTTCTTC.

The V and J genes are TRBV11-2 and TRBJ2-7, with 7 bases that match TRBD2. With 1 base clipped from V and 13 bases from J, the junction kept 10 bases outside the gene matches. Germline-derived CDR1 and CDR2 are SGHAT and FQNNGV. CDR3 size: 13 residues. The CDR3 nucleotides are TGTGCCAGCAGCTTAGTCGGGGGGAGCACTTCTTACTTC. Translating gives CASSLVGGSTSYF.

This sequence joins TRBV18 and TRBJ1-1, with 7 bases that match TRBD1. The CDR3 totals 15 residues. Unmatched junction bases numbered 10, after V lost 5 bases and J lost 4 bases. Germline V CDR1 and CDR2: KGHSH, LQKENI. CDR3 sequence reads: CASSTQAQGGTEAFF. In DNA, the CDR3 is TGTGCCAGCTCAACCCAAGCCCAGGGGGGCACTGAAGCTTTCTTT.

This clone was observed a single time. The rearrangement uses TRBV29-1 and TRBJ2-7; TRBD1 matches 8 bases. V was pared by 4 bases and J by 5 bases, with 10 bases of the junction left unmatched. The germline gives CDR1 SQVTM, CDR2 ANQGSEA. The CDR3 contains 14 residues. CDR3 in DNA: TGCAGCGTTGCTGGTCAGGGGGCGCCTAACGAGCAGTACTTC. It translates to CSVAGQGAPNEQYF.

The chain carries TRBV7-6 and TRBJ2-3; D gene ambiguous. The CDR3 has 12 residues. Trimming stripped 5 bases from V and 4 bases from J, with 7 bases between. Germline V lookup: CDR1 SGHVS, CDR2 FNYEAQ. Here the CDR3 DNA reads TGTGCCAGCAGCCCAGATTCAGATACGCAGTATTTT. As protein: CASSPDSDTQYF.

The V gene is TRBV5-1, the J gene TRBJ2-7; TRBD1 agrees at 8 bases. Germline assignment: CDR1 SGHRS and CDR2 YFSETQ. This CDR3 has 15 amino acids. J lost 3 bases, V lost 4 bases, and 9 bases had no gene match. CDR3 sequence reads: CASSPTRTGLYEQYF. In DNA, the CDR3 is TGCGCCAGCAGCCCGACCCGGACAGGGCTCTACGAGCAGTACTTC. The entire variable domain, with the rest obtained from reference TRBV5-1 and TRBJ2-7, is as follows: KAGVTQTPRYLIKTRGQQVTLSCSPISGHRSVSWYQQTPGQGLQFLFEYFSETQRNKGNFPGRFSGRQFSNSRSEMNVSTLELGDSALYLCASSPTRTGLYEQYFGPGTRLTVT.

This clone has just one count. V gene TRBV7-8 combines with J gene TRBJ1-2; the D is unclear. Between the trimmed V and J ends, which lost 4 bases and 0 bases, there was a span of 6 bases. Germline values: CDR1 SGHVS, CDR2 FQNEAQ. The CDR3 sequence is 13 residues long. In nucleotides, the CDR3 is TGTGCCAGCAGCTCCGTAGCTAACTATGGCTACACCTTC. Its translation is CASSSVANYGYTF.

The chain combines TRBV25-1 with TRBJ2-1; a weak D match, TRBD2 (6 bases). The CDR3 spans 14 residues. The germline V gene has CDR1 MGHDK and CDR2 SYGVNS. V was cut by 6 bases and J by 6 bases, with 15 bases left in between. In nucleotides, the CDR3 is TGTGCCAGCAGGGGACTGGGGTTCCGCAATGAGCAGTTCTTC. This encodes CASRGLGFRNEQFF.

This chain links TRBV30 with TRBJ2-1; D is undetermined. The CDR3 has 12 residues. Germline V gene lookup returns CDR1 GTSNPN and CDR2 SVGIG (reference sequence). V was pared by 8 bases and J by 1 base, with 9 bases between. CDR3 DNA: TGTGCCAGTTCACGGTCCTACAATGAGCAGTTCTTC. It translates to CASSRSYNEQFF.

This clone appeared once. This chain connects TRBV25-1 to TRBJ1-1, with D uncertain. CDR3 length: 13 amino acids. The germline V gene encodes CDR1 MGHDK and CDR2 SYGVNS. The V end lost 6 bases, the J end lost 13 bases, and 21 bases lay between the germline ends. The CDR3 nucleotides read TGTGCCAGCAGCGCAGCGGGAATGGGGAGTGTTTTCTTT. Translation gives CASSAAGMGSVFF.

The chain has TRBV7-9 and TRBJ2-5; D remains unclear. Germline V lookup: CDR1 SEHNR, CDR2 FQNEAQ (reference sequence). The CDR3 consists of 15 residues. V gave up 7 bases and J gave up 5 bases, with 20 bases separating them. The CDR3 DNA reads TGTGCCAGCAAACCGGTTGGGCCCATCTGGGAGACCCAGTACTTC. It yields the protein CASKPVGPIWETQYF.

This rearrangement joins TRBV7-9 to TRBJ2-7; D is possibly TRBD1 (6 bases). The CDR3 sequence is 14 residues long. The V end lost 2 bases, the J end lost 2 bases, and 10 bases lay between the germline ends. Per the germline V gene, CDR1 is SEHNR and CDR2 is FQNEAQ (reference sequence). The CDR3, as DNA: TGTGCCAGCAGCTTAAGTGGACAGACCTACGAGCAGTACTTC. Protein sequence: CASSLSGQTYEQYF.

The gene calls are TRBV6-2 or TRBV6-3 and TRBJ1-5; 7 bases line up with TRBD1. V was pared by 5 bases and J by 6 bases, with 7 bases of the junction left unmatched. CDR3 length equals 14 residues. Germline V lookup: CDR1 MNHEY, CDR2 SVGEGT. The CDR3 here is CASSPGGQIQPQHF. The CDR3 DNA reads TGTGCCAGCAGTCCAGGGGGTCAGATTCAGCCCCAGCATTTT.

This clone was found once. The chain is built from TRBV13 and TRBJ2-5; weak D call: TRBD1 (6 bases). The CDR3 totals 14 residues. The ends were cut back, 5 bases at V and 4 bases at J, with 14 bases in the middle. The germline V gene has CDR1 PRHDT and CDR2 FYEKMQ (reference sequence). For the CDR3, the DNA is TGTGCCAGCAGCCCAACGGGCAGGGGAGAGACCCAGTACTTC. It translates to CASSPTGRGETQYF.

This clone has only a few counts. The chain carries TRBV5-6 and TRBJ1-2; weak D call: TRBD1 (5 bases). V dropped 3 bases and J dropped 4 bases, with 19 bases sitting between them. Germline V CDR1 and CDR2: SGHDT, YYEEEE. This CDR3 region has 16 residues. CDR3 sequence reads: CASSSTGGESLYGYTF. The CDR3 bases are TGTGCCAGCAGCTCCACCGGGGGGGAGAGTCTCTATGGCTACACCTTC. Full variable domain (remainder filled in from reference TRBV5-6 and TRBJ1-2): DAGVTQSPTHLIKTRGQQVTLRCSPKSGHDTVSWYQQALGQGPQFIFQYYEEEERQRGNFPDRFSGHQFPNYSSELNVNALLLGDSALYLCASSSTGGESLYGYTFGSGTRLTVV.

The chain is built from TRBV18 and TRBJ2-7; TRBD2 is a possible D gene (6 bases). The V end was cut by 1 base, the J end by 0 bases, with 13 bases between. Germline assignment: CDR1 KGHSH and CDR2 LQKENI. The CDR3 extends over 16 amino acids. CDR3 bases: TGTGCCAGCTCACCACTCGGCGGGGATAGCTCCTACGAGCAGTACTTC. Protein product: CASSPLGGDSSYEQYF. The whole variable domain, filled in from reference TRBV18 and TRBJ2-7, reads NAGVMQNPRHLVRRRGQEARLRCSPMKGHSHVYWYRQLPEEGLKFMVYLQKENIIDESGMPKERFSAEFPKEGPSILRIQQVVRGDSAAYFCASSPLGGDSSYEQYFGPGTRLTVT.

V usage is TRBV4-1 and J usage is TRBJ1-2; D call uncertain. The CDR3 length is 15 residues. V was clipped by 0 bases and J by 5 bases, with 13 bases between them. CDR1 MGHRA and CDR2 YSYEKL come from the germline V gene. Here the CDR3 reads CASSQDVIEKYGYTF. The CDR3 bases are TGCGCCAGCAGCCAAGATGTGATTGAGAAATATGGCTACACCTTC.

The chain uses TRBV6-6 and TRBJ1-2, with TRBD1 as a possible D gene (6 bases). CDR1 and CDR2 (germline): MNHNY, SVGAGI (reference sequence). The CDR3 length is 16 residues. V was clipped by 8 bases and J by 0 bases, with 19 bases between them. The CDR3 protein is CASVGQSKFSNYGYTF. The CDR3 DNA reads TGTGCCAGCGTTGGACAGAGTAAATTTTCTAACTATGGCTACACCTTC.

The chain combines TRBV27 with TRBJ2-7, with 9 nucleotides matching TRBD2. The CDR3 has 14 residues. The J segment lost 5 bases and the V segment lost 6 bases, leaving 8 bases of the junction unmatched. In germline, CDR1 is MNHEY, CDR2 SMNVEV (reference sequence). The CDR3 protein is CASRDSGSKHEQYF. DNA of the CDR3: TGTGCCAGCAGAGATAGCGGGAGTAAGCACGAGCAGTACTTC.

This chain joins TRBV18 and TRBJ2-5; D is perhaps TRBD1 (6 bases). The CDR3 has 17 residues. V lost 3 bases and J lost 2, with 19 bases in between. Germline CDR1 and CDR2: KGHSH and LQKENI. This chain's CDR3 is CASSPPGQGRGQETQYF. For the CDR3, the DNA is TGTGCCAGCTCACCCCCAGGGCAGGGAAGGGGGCAAGAGACCCAGTACTTC.

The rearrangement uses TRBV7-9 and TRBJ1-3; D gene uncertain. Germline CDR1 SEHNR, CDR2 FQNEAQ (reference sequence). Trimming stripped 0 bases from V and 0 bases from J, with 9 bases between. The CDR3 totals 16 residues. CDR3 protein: CASSLARRSSGNTIYF. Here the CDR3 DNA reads TGTGCCAGCAGCTTAGCGCGGCGAAGCTCTGGAAACACCATATATTTT.